The rows below give T cell receptor beta chains drawn from one sample of a study of blood T cell repertoires in COVID-19. Here immunoSEQ multiplex PCR was the method, and the copy in TCRdb shows in-frame clones only, minus some. This sample carries about 97,000 clones, about 88% of them seen once, and the ten largest clones take around 3%. The sample taken for sequencing was peripheral blood. These receptors originate from a man aged 50-59 years with active or convalescent COVID-19. The CDR3 runs from the conserved cysteine through the conserved F or W. The order of the fields is J gene, D gene, clone size, V gene, CDR3 protein, CDR3 DNA. D genes are given only for firm matches. Expanded clones are given a class, and other clones once, few, many or no size at all.

TRBJ2-4	.	.	TRBV28	CASSFSSGGLIGKDIQYF	TGTGCCAGCAGTTTTAGCTCCGGAGGGTTGATCGGGAAAGACATTCAGTACTTC
TRBJ2-1	.	.	TRBV5-6	CASSLLSVEQFF	TGTGCCAGCAGCTTGTTGTCAGTTGAGCAGTTCTTC
TRBJ2-2	.	.	TRBV2	CASRAQWNTGELFF	TGTGCCAGCAGGGCTCAGTGGAACACCGGGGAGCTGTTTTTT
TRBJ2-3	.	.	TRBV6-1	CASSEAPGSDTQYF	TGTGCCAGCAGTGAAGCCCCCGGGTCAGATACGCAGTATTTT
TRBJ1-1	.	.	TRBV7-9	CASSLTTRNTEAFF	TGTGCCAGCAGCTTAACTACGAGGAACACTGAAGCTTTCTTT
TRBJ2-1	TRBD1	few	TRBV14	CASSRPGTGGEQFF	TGTGCCAGCAGCCGCCCCGGGACAGGGGGTGAGCAGTTCTTC
TRBJ1-4	TRBD1	.	TRBV5-1	CASSLGTGGRDEKLFF	TGCGCCAGCAGCTTGGGGACAGGGGGAAGGGATGAAAAACTGTTTTTT
TRBJ1-3	.	.	TRBV5-6	CASSPPSGNTIYF	TGTGCCAGCAGCCCCCCGAGTGGAAACACCATATATTTT
TRBJ1-1	.	.	TRBV2	CASSDRAGANTEAFF	TGTGCCAGCAGTGACCGGGCAGGGGCGAACACTGAAGCTTTCTTT
TRBJ2-7	TRBD1	.	TRBV27	CASSGQGSYEQYF	TGTGCCAGCAGCGGACAGGGTTCCTACGAGCAGTACTTC
TRBJ1-6	.	.	TRBV5-4	CASSGTGYDSPLHF	TGTGCCAGCAGCGGCACAGGGTATGATTCACCCCTCCACTTT
TRBJ2-5	.	.	TRBV28	CASSPDRYTQYF	TGTGCCAGCAGTCCCGACAGGTACACCCAGTACTTC
TRBJ1-3	.	.	TRBV2	CASSEFAGLSGNTIYF	TGTGCCAGCAGTGAATTCGCGGGGCTCAGTGGAAACACCATATATTTT
TRBJ1-2	.	.	TRBV30	CASSGAPRYGYTF	TGTGCCTCTTCAGGGGCGCCCCGGTATGGCTACACCTTC
TRBJ1-5	.	few	TRBV6-6	CASQDEAAEPQHF	TGTGCCAGCCAAGACGAAGCGGCGGAGCCCCAGCATTTT
TRBJ2-1	TRBD1	.	TRBV13	CASSSKDRVKRNEQFF	TGTGCCAGCAGCTCCAAGGACAGGGTAAAAAGGAATGAGCAGTTCTTC
TRBJ1-1	.	.	TRBV2	CASKEQWRTEAFF	TGTGCCAGCAAGGAACAGTGGAGGACTGAAGCTTTCTTT
TRBJ1-2	.	once	TRBV7-2	CASSLASGDYGYTF	TGTGCCAGCAGCTTAGCGAGCGGGGACTATGGCTACACCTTC
TRBJ1-3	.	.	TRBV25-1	CASSDRISSGNTIYF	TGTGCCAGCAGTGACAGGATCAGCTCTGGAAACACCATATATTTT
TRBJ2-5	.	once	TRBV28	CASTNRGAVETQYF	TGTGCCAGCACTAACCGGGGGGCGGTAGAGACCCAGTACTTC
TRBJ1-4	.	.	TRBV18	CASSSNEGGNDEKLFF	TGTGCCAGCTCATCAAACGAGGGCGGGAACGATGAAAAACTGTTTTTT
TRBJ2-5	TRBD1	.	TRBV5-4	CASHSWGQGKETQYF	TGTGCCAGCCACTCGTGGGGACAGGGGAAAGAGACCCAGTACTTC
TRBJ2-2	.	.	TRBV7-6	CASSSVGGGELFF	TGTGCCAGCAGCTCAGTTGGTGGCGGGGAGCTGTTTTTT
TRBJ2-7	TRBD2	.	TRBV2	CASAPRRAGGIYEQYF	TGTGCCAGCGCCCCTCGGCGGGCGGGGGGAATCTACGAGCAGTACTTC
TRBJ2-4	TRBD2	.	TRBV18	CASSPPLAGGKNIQYF	TGTGCCAGCTCACCACCCCTAGCGGGGGGGAAAAACATTCAGTACTTC
TRBJ2-2	TRBD2	.	TRBV7-2	CASSLEAGRSGELFF	TGTGCCAGCAGCTTAGAAGCGGGACGGAGCGGGGAGCTGTTTTTT